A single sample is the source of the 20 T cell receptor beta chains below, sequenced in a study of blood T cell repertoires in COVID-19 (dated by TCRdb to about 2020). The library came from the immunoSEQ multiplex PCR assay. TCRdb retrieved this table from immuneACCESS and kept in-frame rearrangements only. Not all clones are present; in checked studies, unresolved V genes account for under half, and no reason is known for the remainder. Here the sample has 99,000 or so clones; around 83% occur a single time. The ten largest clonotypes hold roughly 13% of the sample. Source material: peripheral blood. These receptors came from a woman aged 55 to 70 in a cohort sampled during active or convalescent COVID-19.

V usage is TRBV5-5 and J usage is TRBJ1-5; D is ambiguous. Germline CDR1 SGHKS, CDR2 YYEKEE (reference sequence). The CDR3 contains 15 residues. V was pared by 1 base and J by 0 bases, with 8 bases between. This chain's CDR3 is CASSLWGDSNQPQHF. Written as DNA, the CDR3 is TGTGCCAGCAGCTTGTGGGGAGATAGCAATCAGCCCCAGCATTTT.

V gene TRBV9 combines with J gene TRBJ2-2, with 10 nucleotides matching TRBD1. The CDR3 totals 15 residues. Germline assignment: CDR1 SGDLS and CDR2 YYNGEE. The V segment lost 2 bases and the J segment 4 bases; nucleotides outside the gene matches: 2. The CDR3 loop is CASSVGDRGTGELFF. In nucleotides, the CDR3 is TGTGCCAGCAGCGTGGGGGACAGGGGCACCGGGGAGCTGTTTTTT.

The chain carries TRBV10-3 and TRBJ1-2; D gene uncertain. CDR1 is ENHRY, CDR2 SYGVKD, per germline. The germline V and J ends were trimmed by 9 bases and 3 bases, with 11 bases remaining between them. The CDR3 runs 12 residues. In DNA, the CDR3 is TGTGCCATGAAGATTGAGGACTATGGCTACACCTTC. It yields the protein CAMKIEDYGYTF.

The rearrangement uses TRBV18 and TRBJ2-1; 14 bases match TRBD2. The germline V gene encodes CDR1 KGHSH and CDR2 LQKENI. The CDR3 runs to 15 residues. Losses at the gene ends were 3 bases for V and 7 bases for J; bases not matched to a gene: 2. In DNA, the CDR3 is TGTGCCAGCTCACCCGGGACTAGCGGGAGAAATGAGCAGTTCTTC. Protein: CASSPGTSGRNEQFF.

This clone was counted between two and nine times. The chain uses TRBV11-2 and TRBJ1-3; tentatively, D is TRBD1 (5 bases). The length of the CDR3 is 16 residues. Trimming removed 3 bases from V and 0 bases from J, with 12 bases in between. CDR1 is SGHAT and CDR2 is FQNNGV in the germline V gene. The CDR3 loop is CASSFGFGGSGNTIYF. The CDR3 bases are TGTGCCAGCAGCTTTGGATTCGGGGGCTCTGGAAACACCATATATTTT.

The CDR3 nucleotides are TGTGCCACCCCGGAGGGAAGGGCCGGGGAGCTGTTTTTT. Translated, it gives CATPEGRAGELFF. The V gene is TRBV4-2, the J gene TRBJ2-2, with D maybe TRBD2 (6 bases). V lost 10 bases, J lost 6 bases, and 15 bases lay in between. Germline V lookup: CDR1 LGHNA, CDR2 YNFKEQ. This CDR3 spans 13 amino acids.

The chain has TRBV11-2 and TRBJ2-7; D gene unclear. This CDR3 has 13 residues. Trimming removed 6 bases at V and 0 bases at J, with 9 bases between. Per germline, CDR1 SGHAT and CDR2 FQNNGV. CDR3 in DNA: TGTGCCAGCAGGAGACCTAGCTCCTACGAGCAGTACTTC. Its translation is CASRRPSSYEQYF.

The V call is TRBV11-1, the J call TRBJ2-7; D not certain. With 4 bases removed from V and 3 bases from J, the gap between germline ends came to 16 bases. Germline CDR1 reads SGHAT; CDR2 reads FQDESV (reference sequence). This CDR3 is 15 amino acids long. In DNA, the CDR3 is TGTGCCAGCAGCTCGGTGACTCACGCCAGCTACGAGCAGTACTTC. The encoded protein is CASSSVTHASYEQYF.

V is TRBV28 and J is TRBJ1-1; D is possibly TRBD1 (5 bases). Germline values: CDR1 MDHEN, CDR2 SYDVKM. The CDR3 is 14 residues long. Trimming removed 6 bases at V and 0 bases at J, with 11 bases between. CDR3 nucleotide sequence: TGTGCCAGCAGCCCGACAGCGATGAACACTGAAGCTTTCTTT. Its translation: CASSPTAMNTEAFF.

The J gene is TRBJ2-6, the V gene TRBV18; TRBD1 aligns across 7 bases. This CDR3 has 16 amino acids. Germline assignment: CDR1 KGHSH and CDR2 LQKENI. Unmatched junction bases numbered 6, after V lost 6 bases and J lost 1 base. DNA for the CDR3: TGTGCCAGCTCCGGGACAGTCAATTCTGGGGCCAACGTCCTGACTTTC. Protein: CASSGTVNSGANVLTF.

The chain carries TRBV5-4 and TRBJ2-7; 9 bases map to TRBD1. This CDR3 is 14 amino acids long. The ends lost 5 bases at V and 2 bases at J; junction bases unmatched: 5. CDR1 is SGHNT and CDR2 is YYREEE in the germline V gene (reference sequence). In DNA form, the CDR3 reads TGTGCCAGCAGGCCGGGACAGGGACCCTACGAGCAGTACTTC. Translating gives CASRPGQGPYEQYF. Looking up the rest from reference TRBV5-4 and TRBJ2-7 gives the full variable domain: ETGVTQSPTHLIKTRGQQVTLRCSSQSGHNTVSWYQQALGQGPQFIFQYYREEENGRGNFPPRFSGLQFPNYSSELNVNALELDDSALYLCASRPGQGPYEQYFGPGTRLTVT.

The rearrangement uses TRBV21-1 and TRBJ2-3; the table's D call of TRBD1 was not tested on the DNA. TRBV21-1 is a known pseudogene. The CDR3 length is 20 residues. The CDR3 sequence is CASSKGGTGCMLLSTDTQYF. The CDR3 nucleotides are TGTGCCAGCAGCAAAGGGGGGACAGGGTGTATGTTATTAAGTACAGATACGCAGTATTTT.

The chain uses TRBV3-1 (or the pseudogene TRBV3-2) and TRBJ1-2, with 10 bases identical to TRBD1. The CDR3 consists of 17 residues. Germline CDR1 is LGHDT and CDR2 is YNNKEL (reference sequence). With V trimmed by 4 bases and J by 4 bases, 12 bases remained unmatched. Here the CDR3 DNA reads TGTGCCAGCAGCCGGCGCGCGACAGGGGGCCCCATCTATGGCTACACCTTC. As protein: CASSRRATGGPIYGYTF.

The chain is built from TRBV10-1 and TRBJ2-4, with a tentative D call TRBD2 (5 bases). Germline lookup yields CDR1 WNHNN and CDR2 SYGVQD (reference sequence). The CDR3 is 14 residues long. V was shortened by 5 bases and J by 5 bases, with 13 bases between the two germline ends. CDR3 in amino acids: CASSQAGGQNIQYF. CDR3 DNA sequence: TGCGCCAGCAGTCAAGCAGGAGGTCAAAACATTCAGTACTTC.

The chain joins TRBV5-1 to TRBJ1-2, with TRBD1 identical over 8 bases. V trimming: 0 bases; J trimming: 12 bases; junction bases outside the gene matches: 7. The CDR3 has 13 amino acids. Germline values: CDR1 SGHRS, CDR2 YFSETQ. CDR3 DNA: TGCGCCAGCAGCTTGGATGGACAGGGTAGTCACACCTTC. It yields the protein CASSLDGQGSHTF.

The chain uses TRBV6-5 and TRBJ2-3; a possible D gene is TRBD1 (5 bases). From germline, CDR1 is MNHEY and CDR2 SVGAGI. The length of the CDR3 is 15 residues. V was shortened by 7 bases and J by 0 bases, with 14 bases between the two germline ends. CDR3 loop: CASMNSRASTDTQYF. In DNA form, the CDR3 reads TGTGCCAGCATGAATTCCAGGGCTAGCACAGATACGCAGTATTTT.

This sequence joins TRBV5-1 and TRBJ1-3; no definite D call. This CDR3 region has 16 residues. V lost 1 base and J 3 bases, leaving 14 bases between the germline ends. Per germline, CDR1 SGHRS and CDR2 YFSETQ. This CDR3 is CASSLSPSGFGNTIYF. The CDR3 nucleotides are TGCGCCAGCAGCTTGAGTCCTTCGGGGTTTGGAAACACCATATATTTT.

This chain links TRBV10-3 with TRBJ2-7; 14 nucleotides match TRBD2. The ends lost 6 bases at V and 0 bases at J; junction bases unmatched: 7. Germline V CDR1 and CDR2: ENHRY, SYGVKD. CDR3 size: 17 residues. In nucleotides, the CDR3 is TGTGCCATCAGGGGACTAGCGGGAGCGGAGGGCTCCTACGAGCAGTACTTC. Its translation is CAIRGLAGAEGSYEQYF.

CDR3: CAISEGAGMNTEAFF. For the CDR3, the DNA is TGTGCCATCAGTGAGGGGGCGGGGATGAACACTGAAGCTTTCTTT. The J gene is TRBJ1-1, the V gene TRBV10-3; possibly TRBD1 for D (5 bases). The CDR3 runs 15 residues. V lost 2 bases and J lost 0, with 10 bases in between. Germline V gives CDR1 ENHRY, CDR2 SYGVKD.

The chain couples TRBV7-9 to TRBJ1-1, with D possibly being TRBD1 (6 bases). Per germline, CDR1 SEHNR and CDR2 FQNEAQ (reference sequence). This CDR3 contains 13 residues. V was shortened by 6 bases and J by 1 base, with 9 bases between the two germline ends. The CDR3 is CASRQGPNTEAFF. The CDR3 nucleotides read TGTGCCAGCAGACAGGGACCGAACACTGAAGCTTTCTTT.